Given below is one TCR beta chain in context. This entry belongs to a study of long-term antiretroviral therapy in people with HIV. DNA was extracted from around 1-9.1 million thawed cryopreserved PBMC. At the survey level, the v3.0 immunoSEQ assay was run. Generated by immunoSEQ multiplex PCR, the TCRdb table keeps only in-frame clones and is missing some. Among tens of thousands of clones listed, around 84% were seen once. The CDR3 runs to 16 residues. Germline V gene sequence: CDR1 SGHTA, CDR2 FQGNSA. The V segment lost 5 bases and the J segment 4 bases; nucleotides outside the gene matches: 10. The J gene is TRBJ1-3, the V gene TRBV7-2; 8 bases fit TRBD1. Sequencing used unsorted PBMCs, obtained 0.8 years after starting antiretroviral therapy. The TCR comes from a woman aged 18-29 years with HIV. This CDR3 reads CASSIVGAGGGNTIYF. DNA for the CDR3: TGTGCCAGCAGCATCGTGGGGGCAGGGGGCGGAAACACCATATATTTT.